The rows below give T cell receptor beta chains drawn from one sample of a study of CD4+ T cells in melanoma. Profiled with immunoSEQ multiplex PCR; TCRdb holds only in-frame clones, not every one. The sample lists under 20,000 clones, about 83% occurring once. The sequenced sample was cells from a culture (not recorded whether cultured in vitro). These receptors all stem from a human donor with melanoma. CDR3s include the opening cysteine and the closing phenylalanine or tryptophan. The size field is filled for only some rows; it gives once, few, many or a size class.

once	17	TRBV21-1	TRBJ1-6	CASRQSLHIHHNSPLHF
-	15	TRBV5-1	TRBJ2-2	CASSLAGGHTGELFF
-	18	TRBV11-2	TRBJ1-2	CASSSVRDRSLANYGYTF
-	15	TRBV7-9	TRBJ2-1	CASSRRDFSYNEQFF
-	15	TRBV5-1	TRBJ1-3	CASRPQLTAGNTIYF
-	14	TRBV11-2	TRBJ1-2	CASSLDGDDYGYTF
-	15	TRBV5-1	TRBJ1-1	CASSLSHRGNTEAFF
few	16	TRBV2	TRBJ1-6	CASKDRTSSYNSPLHF
-	12	TRBV6-5	TRBJ1-1	CATRGPVTEAFF
-	17	TRBV11-3	TRBJ2-3	CASSTRRGQGPTDTQYF
once	13	TRBV2	TRBJ2-3	CASSEVRGPTQYF
-	17	TRBV15	TRBJ2-3	CATSPWPETSGTDTQYF
-	15	TRBV10-2	TRBJ2-1	CASRDTSGGGNEQFF
once	15	TRBV15	TRBJ1-5	CATSRERGPNQPQHF
-	14	TRBV5-6	TRBJ1-4	CASSRDRGLGKLFF
-	13	TRBV7-3	TRBJ2-2	CASSLNRAGELFF
-	11	TRBV20-1	TRBJ1-4	CSARETRELFF
-	17	TRBV5-8	TRBJ2-5	CASSLARGYGKGETQYF
-	18	TRBV28	TRBJ1-4	CASSFLHYVRGFNEKLFF
-	15	TRBV18	TRBJ2-5	CASSPPSGQQETQYF
-	14	TRBV7-9	TRBJ1-2	CASSLTAANYGYTF
few	20	TRBV4-1	TRBJ2-1	CASSFYNRDRAFREYNEQFF
-	15	TRBV5-1	TRBJ1-1	CASSLSGQGGTEAFF
-	14	TRBV5-4	TRBJ1-2	CASRPGAEIHGYTF
-	11	TRBV5-4	TRBJ2-3	CASHLRDTQYF
once	11	TRBV30	TRBJ1-2	CAWGRTVGYTF
-	16	TRBV5-8	TRBJ1-2	CASSLIGTASNYGYTF
-	16	TRBV7-2	TRBJ1-1	CASSFRQTGGNTEAFF
-	13	TRBV10-3	TRBJ1-5	CAISEGYNQPQHF
-	13	TRBV14	TRBJ2-7	CASSQVVGGEQYF
-	14	TRBV11-3	TRBJ2-7	CASSSNSRPYEQYF
-	17	TRBV5-1	TRBJ2-3	CASSLWTSGGGTDTQYF
once	12	TRBV27	TRBJ1-2	CASTEANYGYTF
once	16	TRBV5-5	TRBJ1-1	CASSSHSGGLNTEAFF
-	15	TRBV5-1	TRBJ2-7	CASSRETGQHGEQYF
few	13	TRBV5-4	TRBJ1-6	CASRMGSESPLHF
-	14	TRBV27	TRBJ2-2	CASRGTANTGELFF
-	16	TRBV2	TRBJ2-1	CASSPPLAGGRNEQFF
-	17	TRBV12-5	TRBJ1-5	CASGIADRPAGNQPQHF
-	17	TRBV5-1	TRBJ1-2	CATRPTTGGAFRGGYTF
-	15	TRBV30	TRBJ2-2	CAWATGTGTTGELFF
-	15	TRBV5-5	TRBJ1-5	CASSPGRLDTQPQHF
-	14	TRBV5-4	TRBJ2-1	CASSSKQGDNEQFF
-	16	TRBV18	TRBJ1-1	CASSPQRPVGDTEAFF
-	15	TRBV2	TRBJ1-1	CASKRAGHRNTEAFF
few	15	TRBV7-9	TRBJ1-3	CASSPGIEAGNTIYF
few	12	TRBV7-3	TRBJ2-3	CASSAYGDTQYF